This T cell receptor beta chain was profiled in a study of cytomegalovirus exposure and HLA in healthy donors. Study-level points and caveats: A few of the chains that were CMV-associated were confirmed in vitro to be specific for CMV antigens.

Among the roughly 110 subjects of the validation cohort, separate from the roughly 700-subject first cohort, were the donors. This table comes from immunoSEQ multiplex PCR, and its TCRdb copy is limited to in-frame clones, with some not included. The repertoire holds 90,000 to 100,000 clones, with 90% to 95% as singletons. Notes on this clone: Its target is not known.

This CDR3 comprises 12 residues. Trimming cost V 8 bases and J 1 base, with 10 bases left between them. Germline values: CDR1 GTSNPN, CDR2 SVGIG (reference sequence). Material for sequencing was PBMCs. The receptor was isolated from a woman in her 30s in good health and CMV-seropositive. V usage is TRBV30 and J usage is TRBJ2-3; no firm D call. CDR3 sequence reads: CAGSPGTDTQYF. The DNA for the CDR3 is TGTGCCGGTAGCCCTGGCACAGATACGCAGTATTTT. The complete variable domain, with remaining parts taken from reference TRBV30 and TRBJ2-3, reads SQTIHQWPATLVQPVGSPLSLECTVEGTSNPNLYWYRQAAGRGLQLLFYSVGIGQISSEVPQNLSASRPQDRQFILSSKKLLLSDSGFYLCAGSPGTDTQYFGPGTRLTVL.